This T cell receptor (beta chain) derives from a study of cytomegalovirus exposure and HLA in healthy donors. Study-wide results and caveats: TCR beta sequences reportedly predicted the HLA-A and HLA-B alleles of most subjects accurately.

In its sample, this clone was seen a few times. The target antigen is unknown. The PCR had 60 Vbeta and 13 Jbeta primers. Original processing methods: An analysis that came later counted roughly 87 million unique TCR beta chains, approximately 11 million shared. Using immunoSEQ multiplex PCR, the repertoire was profiled, and TCRdb retains in-frame clones only, with some absent. The DNA was the basis for D and trimming; V, J and clone size are from that table. This table holds approximately 100,000 clones, around a tenth found once. It was healthy bone marrow donors who served as donors. Germline V gene data show CDR1 as SGHDT and CDR2 as YYEEEE. There are 15 residues in the CDR3. Trimming took off 4 bases at V and 5 bases at J, with 16 bases between the two ends.

The sequence came from a man aged 35 to 55 in good health and CMV-seropositive. The specimen sequenced was PBMCs. The gene calls are TRBV5-6 and TRBJ2-4; the D gene is possibly TRBD1 (5 bases). CDR3 sequence reads: CASSPPQEPQNIQYF. In DNA form, the CDR3 reads TGTGCCAGCAGCCCGCCACAGGAGCCCCAAAACATTCAGTACTTC.